The 29 T cell receptor beta chains below all came from one sample that was sequenced in a study of OX40 agonist ivuxolimab in advanced cancers. The repertoire was sequenced with immunoSEQ multiplex PCR; TCRdb's copy has only in-frame clones and lacks some. The repertoire has more than 20,000 clones, around nine tenths of them found once; the top ten carry over 8.5%. Sample: CD4+ or CD8+ T cells sorted from blood, taken in a trial of the OX40 agonist ivuxolimab. Receptors originate from an adult with an advanced solid tumor such as melanoma, head and neck, liver or kidney cancer.

The CDR3 protein is CASSYAKGFGYGYTF. CDR3 sequence (DNA): TGTGCCAGCAGTTACGCTAAAGGGTTCGGCTATGGCTACACCTTC. This rearrangement joins TRBV6-5 to TRBJ1-2; unclear D gene. The CDR3 spans 15 residues. Germline V CDR1 and CDR2: MNHEY, SVGAGI. Trimming took off 2 bases at V and 4 bases at J, with 14 bases between the two ends.

The chain uses TRBV27 and TRBJ2-3; perhaps D is TRBD1 or TRBD2 (5 bases each). Germline V lookup: CDR1 MNHEY, CDR2 SMNVEV (reference sequence). The CDR3 is 13 amino acids. Trimming pared 5 bases from V and 4 bases from J, leaving 10 bases between. The DNA for the CDR3 is TGTGCCAGCAGTCGGACGGGGCCAGATACGCAGTATTTT. Amino acid sequence: CASSRTGPDTQYF.

This chain uses TRBV30 with TRBJ1-1; D call uncertain. V lost 0 bases and J 4 bases, leaving 6 bases between the germline ends. The CDR3 totals 12 residues. Looked up from germline, CDR1 is GTSNPN and CDR2 is SVGIG (reference sequence). The CDR3 nucleotides read TGTGCCTGGAGTGTGGGTGGCACTGAAGCTTTCTTT. Encoded protein: CAWSVGGTEAFF.

The chain links TRBV6-5 to TRBJ1-1; D is uncertain. Per the germline V gene, CDR1 is MNHEY and CDR2 is SVGAGI. The CDR3 contains 14 residues. V lost 2 bases, J lost 1 base, and 8 bases lay in between. CDR3 region: CASSYIAGNTEAFF. CDR3 nucleotide sequence: TGTGCCAGCAGTTACATAGCAGGGAACACTGAAGCTTTCTTT.

The gene calls are TRBV2 and TRBJ1-3; 9 nucleotides match TRBD1. Trimming at V came to 11 bases and at J to 7 bases, leaving 6 bases not matched to a gene. This CDR3 has 12 residues. The germline CDR1 and CDR2 sequences are SNHLY and FYNNEI. The CDR3 sequence: CAVIQGANTIYF. The DNA for the CDR3 is TGTGCCGTAATACAGGGGGCTAACACCATATATTTT.

The rearrangement joins TRBV7-9 to TRBJ1-1; D is possibly TRBD1 (5 bases). The V end was cut by 1 base, the J end by 6 bases, with 12 bases between. Germline CDR1 SEHNR, CDR2 FQNEAQ (reference sequence). The CDR3 contains 14 residues. The CDR3 sequence: CASSLVRGSAEAFF. CDR3 in DNA: TGTGCCAGCAGCTTAGTCCGGGGGTCCGCTGAAGCTTTCTTT.

The rearrangement joins TRBV4-2 to TRBJ1-1; no definite D call. The CDR3 loop spans 14 amino acids. Trimming took 2 bases from V and 11 from J, leaving 18 bases between them. Looked up from germline, CDR1 is LGHNA and CDR2 is YNFKEQ. CDR3 loop: CASSQWAPPETAFF. The CDR3 nucleotides read TGTGCCAGCAGCCAATGGGCCCCGCCTGAAACGGCTTTCTTT.

V is TRBV28 and J is TRBJ1-1, with 9 bases identical to TRBD1. Germline V gene data show CDR1 as MDHEN and CDR2 as SYDVKM. The CDR3 sequence is 14 residues long. J lost 2 bases, V lost 7 bases, and 5 bases had no gene match. CDR3 DNA sequence: TGTGCCAGCAATCCGGGACAGGGTAACACTGAAGCTTTCTTT. This sequence encodes CASNPGQGNTEAFF.

The rearrangement uses TRBV7-9 and TRBJ1-5; possible D gene TRBD1, 5 bases. Trimming shortened V by 5 bases and J by 7 bases, and 12 bases separated the two germline ends. The CDR3 totals 13 residues. Germline-derived CDR1 and CDR2 are SEHNR and FQNEAQ (reference sequence). The CDR3 coding sequence is TGTGCCAGCAGCCCCGACTGGGGGCAGCCCCAGCATTTT. Its protein is CASSPDWGQPQHF.

V usage is TRBV12-1 and J usage is TRBJ1-5; the DNA was not compared with TRBD1, the D call given in the table. TRBV12-1 is labeled a pseudogene. This CDR3 is 14 amino acids long. CDR3 in amino acids: CASKLSRGNQPQHF. The CDR3 nucleotides are TGTGCCAGCAAACTAAGCAGGGGAAATCAGCCCCAGCATTTT.

V and J are TRBV11-2 and TRBJ2-3, with TRBD2 as a possible D gene (6 bases). This CDR3 contains 14 residues. CDR1 is SGHAT, CDR2 FQNNGV, per germline. The V gene lost 3 bases and the J gene lost 2 bases, with 9 bases spanning the gap. The DNA for the CDR3 is TGTGCCAGCAGCTTGGCGGGAATCACAGATACGCAGTATTTT. This gives the protein CASSLAGITDTQYF.

This clone showed up just once. The chain couples TRBV20-1 to TRBJ1-5; unclear D gene. The CDR3 is 11 residues long. V gave up 5 bases and J gave up 5 bases, with 7 bases separating them. From germline, CDR1 is DFQATT and CDR2 SNEGSKA (reference sequence). The CDR3 bases are TGCAGTGCTGGTGGAGATCAGCCCCAGCATTTT. This sequence encodes CSAGGDQPQHF.

The chain joins TRBV2 to TRBJ2-7, with D perhaps TRBD1 (5 bases). Germline CDR1 is SNHLY and CDR2 is FYNNEI. This CDR3 is 11 amino acids long. The V and J ends lost 5 bases and 12 bases respectively, with 14 bases between them. In nucleotides, the CDR3 is TGTGCCAGCAGTCCGACTCAGCAGGGGTACTTC. It yields the protein CASSPTQQGYF.

The rearrangement uses TRBV5-4 and TRBJ1-2; maybe TRBD1 (6 bases). The CDR3 is 13 residues long. Trimming cost V 4 bases and J 6 bases, with 13 bases left between them. Germline CDR1 and CDR2: SGHNT and YYREEE (reference sequence). CDR3 nucleotides: TGTGCCAGCAGCACCCCGGGACAAGATGGCTACACCTTC. Translation: CASSTPGQDGYTF.

V is TRBV10-3 and J is TRBJ2-7; 7 bases are a match to TRBD2. This CDR3 is built from 16 residues. V was pared by 1 base and J by 1 base, with 7 bases of the junction left unmatched. Germline CDR1 ENHRY, CDR2 SYGVKD. The CDR3: CAISEFRGTKSYEQYF. The CDR3 DNA reads as TGTGCCATCAGTGAGTTTCGGGGGACTAAATCCTACGAGCAGTACTTC.

The chain links TRBV27 to TRBJ2-3; D is unresolved. V lost 10 bases, J lost 6 bases, and 23 bases lay in between. The germline V gene encodes CDR1 MNHEY and CDR2 SMNVEV (reference sequence). The CDR3 is 15 amino acids. This CDR3 is CATPMEQVQGDTQYF. Here the CDR3 DNA reads TGTGCCACCCCAATGGAGCAGGTACAAGGGGATACGCAGTATTTT.

The rearrangement joins TRBV6-5 to TRBJ2-1; D call uncertain. The CDR3 extends over 15 amino acids. The germline CDR1 and CDR2 sequences are MNHEY and SVGAGI. V gave up 2 bases and J gave up 7 bases, with 15 bases separating them. The CDR3: CASSYPYPSSNEQFF. The DNA for the CDR3 is TGTGCCAGCAGTTACCCGTACCCATCGTCGAATGAGCAGTTCTTC.

V usage is TRBV2 and J usage is TRBJ1-1; 8 nucleotides align to TRBD1. Trimming removed 7 bases from V and 4 bases from J; junction bases left unmatched: 14. The CDR3 is 16 residues long. Germline V gives CDR1 SNHLY, CDR2 FYNNEI. CDR3 nucleotide sequence: TGTGCCAGCACAACCCCAGGGGGCGCGGGTAGCACTGAAGCTTTCTTT. The encoded protein is CASTTPGGAGSTEAFF. The whole variable domain, remainder taken from reference TRBV2 and TRBJ1-1, is EPEVTQTPSHQVTQMGQEVILRCVPISNHLYFYWYRQILGQKVEFLVSFYNNEISEKSEIFDDQFSVERPDGSNFTLKIRSTKLEDSAMYFCASTTPGGAGSTEAFFGQGTRLTVV.

The chain carries TRBV2 and TRBJ2-1, with D maybe TRBD2 (6 bases). Trimming removed 4 bases from V and 3 bases from J, with 19 bases in between. Germline V gene lookup returns CDR1 SNHLY and CDR2 FYNNEI. This CDR3 contains 17 residues. The CDR3 DNA sequence: TGTGCCAGCAGTGGATCTCTTGGCGGGGCGCTCTACAATGAGCAGTTCTTC. It translates to CASSGSLGGALYNEQFF.

This chain uses TRBV2 with TRBJ2-3; D gene ambiguous. Trimming pared 4 bases from V and 0 bases from J, leaving 8 bases between. The CDR3 loop spans 14 amino acids. Germline V gene lookup returns CDR1 SNHLY and CDR2 FYNNEI. CDR3 nucleotides: TGTGCCAGCAGTGCCCTACATAGCACAGATACGCAGTATTTT. Amino acids: CASSALHSTDTQYF. The complete variable domain, with remaining parts taken from reference TRBV2 and TRBJ2-3, reads EPEVTQTPSHQVTQMGQEVILRCVPISNHLYFYWYRQILGQKVEFLVSFYNNEISEKSEIFDDQFSVERPDGSNFTLKIRSTKLEDSAMYFCASSALHSTDTQYFGPGTRLTVL.

This chain joins TRBV6-1 and TRBJ2-7, with 7 bases fitting TRBD2. V lost 7 bases to trimming and J lost 3 bases; unmatched junction nucleotides: 9. This CDR3 has 14 residues. CDR1 is MNHNS and CDR2 is SASEGT in the germline V gene. CDR3 amino acids: CASNLRLAVYEQYF. CDR3 coding DNA: TGTGCCAGCAACCTTAGACTAGCAGTCTACGAGCAGTACTTC.

This chain links TRBV10-3 with TRBJ2-7; D may correspond to TRBD1 or TRBD2 (6 bases each). V was clipped by 2 bases and J by 1 base, with 9 bases between them. Germline assignment: CDR1 ENHRY and CDR2 SYGVKD. The CDR3 length is 14 residues. The CDR3 sequence is CAISETGASYEQYF. CDR3 nucleotide sequence: TGTGCCATCAGTGAGACGGGGGCATCCTACGAGCAGTACTTC.

J is TRBJ1-1 and V is TRBV19; D is undetermined. This CDR3 comprises 11 residues. V was shortened by 4 bases and J by 7 bases, with 7 bases between the two germline ends. Germline lookup yields CDR1 LNHDA and CDR2 SQIVND (reference sequence). The CDR3 DNA follows: TGTGCCAGTAGTAAGGTGGGTGAAGCTTTCTTT. This encodes CASSKVGEAFF.

The chain combines TRBV27 with TRBJ2-2, with 11 bases that match TRBD2. The CDR3 spans 16 residues. Germline CDR1 reads MNHEY; CDR2 reads SMNVEV (reference sequence). V lost 3 bases, J lost 4 bases, and 4 bases stayed unmatched. The CDR3 DNA reads TGTGCCAGCAGTTTGGTGCTAGCGGGAGGCACCGGGGAGCTGTTTTTT. It specifies CASSLVLAGGTGELFF.

J is TRBJ1-5 and V is TRBV6-5; D is unclear. Trimming cost V 1 base and J 4 bases, with 5 bases left between them. The CDR3 is 13 amino acids. CDR1 and CDR2 (germline): MNHEY, SVGAGI. CDR3 DNA sequence: TGTGCCAGCAGTTACTGGGGAAATCAGCCCCAGCATTTT. This gives the protein CASSYWGNQPQHF.

The chain carries TRBV6-1 and TRBJ2-5; D not resolved. This CDR3 comprises 14 residues. From germline, CDR1 is MNHNS and CDR2 SASEGT. Trimming left V 3 bases short and J 5 bases short, with 13 bases between. The CDR3 nucleotides are TGTGCCAGCAGTGACCTAGACCTTCGGGAGACCCAGTACTTC. Translating gives CASSDLDLRETQYF.

The gene calls are TRBV2 and TRBJ1-6; 7 bases align to TRBD1. After removal of 5 bases from V and 17 bases from J, the junction contained 6 bases not matched to a gene. The germline CDR1 and CDR2 sequences are SNHLY and FYNNEI. This CDR3 region has 11 residues. The CDR3 protein is CASSPKTGFHF. The CDR3 DNA sequence: TGTGCCAGCAGTCCTAAGACAGGGTTCCACTTT.

This clone was seen only a few times. This chain uses TRBV5-4 with TRBJ2-7; TRBD1 matches 12 bases. Germline CDR1 and CDR2: SGHNT and YYREEE (reference sequence). V lost 2 bases, J lost 7 bases, and 4 bases stayed unmatched. The CDR3 spans 14 residues. The CDR3 nucleotides read TGTGCCAGCAGCTTAGGGACAGGGGGCTTTGAGCAGTACTTC. This encodes CASSLGTGGFEQYF.

This chain links TRBV30 with TRBJ1-1, with a possible D match to TRBD1 (5 bases). The germline V gene encodes CDR1 GTSNPN and CDR2 SVGIG (reference sequence). This CDR3 has 14 residues. Trimming removed 6 bases at V and 4 bases at J, with 18 bases between. This CDR3 reads CACPGSGGGTEAFF. CDR3 coding DNA: TGTGCCTGCCCTGGCAGTGGGGGGGGCACTGAAGCTTTCTTT.